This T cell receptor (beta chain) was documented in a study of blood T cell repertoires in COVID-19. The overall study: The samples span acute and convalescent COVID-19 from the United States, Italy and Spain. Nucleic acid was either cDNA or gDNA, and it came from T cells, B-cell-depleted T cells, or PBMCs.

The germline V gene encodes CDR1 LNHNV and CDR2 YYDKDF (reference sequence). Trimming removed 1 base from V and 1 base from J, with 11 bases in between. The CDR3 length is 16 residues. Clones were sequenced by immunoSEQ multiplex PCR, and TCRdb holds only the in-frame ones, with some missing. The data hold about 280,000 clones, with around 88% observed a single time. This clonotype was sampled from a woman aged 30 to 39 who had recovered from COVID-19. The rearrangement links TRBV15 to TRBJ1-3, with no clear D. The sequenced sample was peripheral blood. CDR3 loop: CATSRALGESGNTIYF. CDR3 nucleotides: TGTGCCACCAGCAGAGCCCTCGGGGAATCTGGAAACACCATATATTTT.